These 2 T cell receptor beta chains came from one sample sequenced in a study of early stage breast cancer tumors. Clones were sequenced by immunoSEQ multiplex PCR, and TCRdb holds only the in-frame ones, with some missing. Among about 19,000 clones, about four fifths were seen once, and the ten largest hold more than 1.5%. Sequencing was performed on blood. These receptors all come from a person aged 70 to 80 with breast cancer.

The chain carries TRBV7-8 and TRBJ2-7; tentatively, D is TRBD2 (5 bases). Trimming shortened V by 1 base and J by 2 bases, and 9 bases separated the two germline ends. CDR3 length: 14 residues. The germline gives CDR1 SGHVS, CDR2 FQNEAQ. The CDR3 sequence: CASSLVLGAYEQYF. In DNA form, the CDR3 reads TGTGCCAGCAGCTTAGTGTTGGGAGCCTACGAGCAGTACTTC.

The CDR3 DNA follows: TGTGCCAGCAGCTTTGGACAGGGAAGAGCTTTCTTT. It encodes CASSFGQGRAFF. The chain uses TRBV11-2 and TRBJ1-1; 8 positions agree with TRBD1. The CDR3 sequence is 12 residues long. The V gene's germline CDR1 is SGHAT and CDR2 FQNNGV. V lost 3 bases to trimming and J lost 10 bases; unmatched junction nucleotides: 4.